These T cell receptor beta chains were read from a single sample in a study of graft-versus-host responses after intestinal transplantation. The protocol was immunoSEQ multiplex PCR, while the TCRdb copy is restricted to in-frame clones and leaves out a portion. The sample includes about 18,000 clones, 38% of them seen just once. The sample was alloreactive CD4+ T cells from a mixed lymphocyte reaction culture, taken before intestinal transplant. Receptor source: a human patient who received an intestinal transplant. Each CDR3 is given with its conserved first and last residue. Fields, in order: V gene, D gene, clone size, J gene, CDR3 protein, CDR3 DNA. D genes are given only for firm matches. Rows may omit the clone size; those that give it use once, few, many or a size class.

TRBV5-5	NA	NA	TRBJ2-7	CASSFFTGTPYEQYF	TGTGCCAGCAGCTTTTTTACAGGGACCCCCTACGAGCAGTACTTC
TRBV7-6	TRBD1	few	TRBJ1-2	CASSSPSGQGARGYTF	TGTGCCAGCAGCTCACCGTCGGGACAGGGGGCAAGGGGCTACACCTTC
TRBV5-1	NA	few	TRBJ2-3	CASSPRTDTQYF	TGCGCCAGCAGCCCGCGCACAGATACGCAGTATTTT
TRBV5-1	NA	NA	TRBJ2-7	CANRGGGPYEQYF	TGCGCCAACAGGGGCGGGGGCCCCTACGAGCAGTACTTC
TRBV4-1	NA	NA	TRBJ1-5	CASSQAVGRKNQPQHF	TGCGCCAGCAGCCAAGCCGTCGGGAGAAAAAATCAGCCCCAGCATTTT
TRBV4-1	NA	NA	TRBJ1-1	CASSQVLVRNTEAFF	TGCGCCAGCAGCCAAGTTTTGGTCAGGAACACTGAAGCTTTCTTT
TRBV5-1	TRBD1	few	TRBJ2-7	CASSLAWGQEAPYLYEQYF	TGCGCCAGCAGCTTGGCCTGGGGACAGGAGGCACCCTATCTCTACGAGCAGTACTTC
TRBV11-2	TRBD2	NA	TRBJ2-5	CASSLGTRVQETQYF	TGTGCCAGCAGCTTGGGGACTAGGGTCCAAGAGACCCAGTACTTC
TRBV2	NA	NA	TRBJ2-5	CASSVKETQYF	TGTGCCAGCAGCGTTAAGGAGACCCAGTACTTC
TRBV19	TRBD1	medium-sized	TRBJ1-6	CASSLTRDRSLYF	TGTGCCAGTAGCCTCACCCGGGACAGGAGTCTTTATTTT
TRBV20-1	NA	NA	TRBJ2-5	CSASGVETQYF	TGCAGTGCTAGCGGGGTGGAGACCCAGTACTTC
TRBV2	NA	NA	TRBJ1-2	CASSDLRAQYGYTF	TGTGCCAGCAGTGATCTTAGGGCCCAATATGGCTACACCTTC